This entry lists 8 T cell receptor beta chains sequenced from one sample in a study of OX40 agonist ivuxolimab in advanced cancers. Sequencing was performed with immunoSEQ multiplex PCR; in TCRdb, only in-frame clones are kept and a portion is missing. The profile shows 130,000 or so clones, just over 90% of them singletons. The specimen comprised CD4+ or CD8+ T cells sorted from blood, sampled in a trial of the OX40 agonist ivuxolimab. These receptors came from an adult with an advanced solid tumor such as melanoma, head and neck, liver or kidney cancer.

This sequence joins TRBV28 and TRBJ1-1; 10 bases match TRBD1. The V segment lost 5 bases and the J segment 2 bases; nucleotides outside the gene matches: 8. Germline CDR1 is MDHEN and CDR2 is SYDVKM. This CDR3 is built from 16 residues. The CDR3 DNA follows: TGTGCCAGCAGTGACAGGGGGCTAAAGGGAAACACTGAAGCTTTCTTT. Residues: CASSDRGLKGNTEAFF.

This chain joins TRBV18 and TRBJ2-7; no reliable D call. V lost 3 bases to trimming and J lost 0 bases, with 9 bases between them. The germline gives CDR1 KGHSH, CDR2 LQKENI. The CDR3 is made up of 14 amino acids. CDR3 amino acids: CASSPGRTSYEQYF. CDR3 in DNA: TGTGCCAGCTCACCTGGACGGACCTCCTACGAGCAGTACTTC.

The chain has TRBV7-2 and TRBJ2-1; TRBD1 matches 8 bases. CDR3 length: 14 residues. V lost 5 bases to trimming and J lost 4 bases; unmatched junction nucleotides: 4. Germline CDR1 reads SGHTA; CDR2 reads FQGNSA. CDR3 loop: CASSPDRAYNEQFF. The CDR3 nucleotides read TGTGCCAGCAGCCCGGACAGGGCTTACAATGAGCAGTTCTTC.

The chain joins TRBV6-6 to TRBJ2-3, with 10 bases that match TRBD2. There are 15 residues in the CDR3. The germline gives CDR1 MNHNY, CDR2 SVGAGI (reference sequence). Trimming at V came to 7 bases and at J to 2 bases, leaving 6 bases not matched to a gene. CDR3 in amino acids: CASTRLAGDTDTQYF. The DNA of the CDR3 is TGTGCCAGCACCCGGCTAGCGGGGGACACAGATACGCAGTATTTT.

The gene calls are TRBV4-3 and TRBJ2-7, with 8 bases fitting TRBD1. There are 15 residues in the CDR3. V shed 1 base, J shed 2 bases, and the junction held 4 bases outside the gene matches. Germline assignment: CDR1 LGHNA and CDR2 YSLEER. The CDR3, as DNA: TGCGCCAGCAGCCAAGTGACAGGGGCCCCCTACGAGCAGTACTTC. Protein product: CASSQVTGAPYEQYF.

As regards this clone: Different DNA sequences within this sample yield the same CDR3. The CDR3 coding sequence is TGTGCCAGTAGTTCCCAGGGGGGATCCTATGGCTACACCTTC. Translation: CASSSQGGSYGYTF. V is TRBV19 and J is TRBJ1-2; 7 nucleotides line up with TRBD1. The germline V gene encodes CDR1 LNHDA and CDR2 SQIVND (reference sequence). J was trimmed by 4 bases and V by 5 bases; bases with no gene match: 7. CDR3 size: 14 residues.

Points on this clone: The junction shows a germline mismatch at one end, possibly a read error. V and J are TRBV5-5 and TRBJ1-4; D possibly corresponds to TRBD1 (5 bases). Looked up from germline, CDR1 is SGHKS and CDR2 is YYEKEE (reference sequence). This CDR3 spans 12 amino acids. The CDR3 here is CASTLPPGPWAF. CDR3 sequence (DNA): TGTGCCAGCACCTTACCCCCGGGACCTTGGGCCTTT. The complete variable domain, with remaining parts taken from reference TRBV5-5 and TRBJ1-4, reads DAGVTQSPTHLIKTRGQQVTLRCSPISGHKSVSWYQQVLGQGPQFIFQYYEKEERGRGNFPDRFSARQFPNYSSELNVNALLLGDSALYLCASTLPPGPWAFGSGTQLSVL.

The V call is TRBV6-1, the J call TRBJ2-5; D uncertain. This CDR3 is built from 13 residues. CDR1 is MNHNS and CDR2 is SASEGT in the germline V gene. Trimming stripped 2 bases from V and 4 bases from J, with 8 bases between. This CDR3 is CASSEFSGETQYF. CDR3 DNA: TGTGCCAGCAGTGAATTCTCCGGAGAGACCCAGTACTTC.